The rows below give T cell receptor beta chains drawn from one sample of a study of blood T cell repertoires in COVID-19. Generated by immunoSEQ multiplex PCR, the TCRdb table keeps only in-frame clones and is missing some. Of about 350,000 clones listed, about 92% are singletons. The sequenced sample consisted of peripheral blood. Source of these receptors: a woman aged 55-70 years with COVID-19, enrolled during active disease. Both conserved end residues are part of each CDR3. D genes are given only for firm matches. Clone size is given for some rows only: seen once, a few or many times, or a class if the clone is expanded.

d_call,j_call,v_call,clone_size,cdr3_aa,cdr3_nt
TRBD1,TRBJ1-2,TRBV9,-,CASSQQGDYGYTF,TGTGCCAGCAGTCAACAGGGGGACTATGGCTACACCTTC
TRBD2,TRBJ2-1,TRBV3-1/TRBV3-2,-,CASETSPLAGGHEQFF,TGTGCCAGCGAAACAAGCCCACTAGCGGGGGGGCATGAGCAGTTCTTC
TRBD1,TRBJ2-1,TRBV9,-,CASSILGTGGLGEQFF,TGTGCCAGCAGCATACTTGGGACAGGGGGCCTAGGAGAGCAGTTCTTC
TRBD1,TRBJ1-2,TRBV5-6,-,CASSLGDRDFYGYTF,TGTGCCAGCAGCTTGGGGGACAGGGATTTCTATGGCTACACCTTC
-,TRBJ2-1,TRBV2,-,CASSEAGNSYNEQFF,TGTGCCAGCAGTGAGGCGGGAAACTCCTACAATGAGCAGTTCTTC
TRBD1,TRBJ2-1,TRBV19,-,CASSPLTGSSYNEQFF,TGTGCCAGTAGTCCCTTGACAGGGAGCTCCTACAATGAGCAGTTCTTC
-,TRBJ1-5,TRBV2,once,CASRFYREGNQPQHF,TGTGCCAGCAGATTCTACAGGGAGGGAAATCAGCCCCAGCATTTT
TRBD1,TRBJ1-6,TRBV28,-,CASKDRGERNSPLHF,TGTGCCAGCAAAGACAGGGGAGAAAGGAATTCACCCCTCCACTTT
-,TRBJ2-3,TRBV6-6,-,CARGQTSTDTQYF,TGTGCCAGGGGACAAACTAGCACAGATACGCAGTATTTT
TRBD1,TRBJ1-5,TRBV4-1,-,CASSLSGTENQPQHF,TGCGCCAGCAGCCTCTCCGGGACAGAGAATCAGCCCCAGCATTTT
TRBD2,TRBJ2-3,TRBV7-3,once,CASSLHSGDTDTQYF,TGTGCCAGCAGCCTGCATAGCGGGGACACAGATACGCAGTATTTT
-,TRBJ1-6,TRBV5-6,-,CASRSQGINNSPLHF,TGTGCCAGCAGATCACAGGGTATCAATAATTCACCCCTCCACTTT
TRBD1,TRBJ1-2,TRBV4-1,-,CASSQAGGINYGYTF,TGCGCCAGCAGCCAAGCAGGGGGGATTAACTATGGCTACACCTTC
-,TRBJ2-1,TRBV24-1,-,CATSVPGSGEQFF,TGTGCCACCAGTGTGCCGGGAAGCGGTGAGCAGTTCTTC
-,TRBJ2-7,TRBV27,-,CASSLTTGTEQYF,TGTGCCAGCAGTTTAACGACCGGGACAGAGCAGTACTTC
TRBD1,TRBJ1-1,TRBV5-1,few,CASSLKEGASEAFF,TGCGCCAGCAGCTTGAAGGAGGGGGCGTCTGAAGCTTTCTTT
-,TRBJ1-2,TRBV19,-,CASSPTSAGDYGYTF,TGTGCCAGTAGTCCAACCAGCGCGGGGGATTATGGCTACACCTTC
-,TRBJ1-6,TRBV7-3,-,CASSFNTGSYNSPLHF,TGTGCCAGCAGCTTCAACACGGGTTCCTATAATTCACCCCTCCACTTT
TRBD1,TRBJ1-2,TRBV19,-,CASSIPRDRNYGYTF,TGTGCCAGTAGTATACCGAGGGACAGGAACTATGGCTACACCTTC
-,TRBJ1-5,TRBV6-5,few,CASIRQNSNQPQHF,TGTGCCAGCATAAGACAGAATAGCAATCAGCCCCAGCATTTT
-,TRBJ2-7,TRBV30,-,CAWRTNKDEQYF,TGTGCCTGGAGGACAAACAAGGACGAGCAGTACTTC
TRBD1,TRBJ1-3,TRBV2,-,CASRYDRGTGNTIYF,TGTGCCAGCAGATATGACAGGGGGACAGGAAACACCATATATTTT
-,TRBJ1-1,TRBV5-1,few,CASSLWTVNTEAFF,TGCGCCAGCAGCTTGTGGACAGTGAACACTGAAGCTTTCTTT
-,TRBJ2-7,TRBV7-6,-,CASSALPGSTYEQYF,TGTGCCAGCAGCGCGTTGCCCGGGAGCACCTACGAGCAGTACTTC
TRBD1,TRBJ1-1,TRBV5-1,-,CASSGRGQGITEAFF,TGCGCCAGCAGTGGCCGAGGACAGGGGATTACTGAAGCTTTCTTT
-,TRBJ1-2,TRBV6-6,-,CASSYSETGGYGYTF,TGTGCCAGCAGTTACTCAGAGACAGGAGGCTATGGCTACACCTTC